This T cell receptor (beta chain) was captured by sequencing in a study of blood T cells in healthy people across ages. Findings and caveats of the study: Per million T cells, TCR beta diversity dropped roughly linearly as age increased.

Remarks on this clonotype: What it recognizes is unknown.

This CDR3 region has 12 residues. Germline CDR1 is MDHEN and CDR2 is SYDVKM. V shed 6 bases, J shed 11 bases, and the junction held 7 bases outside the gene matches. Together with a sample-barcoded 5' primer, a J-beta primer mix was included in a second PCR lasting about 6 to 11 cycles. A single record per CDR3 protein comes from TCRdb applying MiXCR to the 5' RACE reads. The data contain 600,000 to 1,000,000 distinct CDR3 sequences, around 25% of them seen just once; the ten biggest clones take up approximately 4%. These records were also assigned to another study, of T cells of mothers and their children. That paper adds: Sample barcodes and 2-4 random nucleotides were added by the M1S primer of the second PCR. The study found slightly higher but non-significant overlap in related versus unrelated mother-child pairs.

This receptor was obtained from a boy aged 10-17 years in good health. The V gene is TRBV28, the J gene TRBJ1-1, with 9 bases fitting TRBD1. The sequencing sample was made of blood. The CDR3 bases are TGTGCCAGCAGAGACAGGGGGTTGGAGGCTTTCTTT. Protein: CASRDRGLEAFF.